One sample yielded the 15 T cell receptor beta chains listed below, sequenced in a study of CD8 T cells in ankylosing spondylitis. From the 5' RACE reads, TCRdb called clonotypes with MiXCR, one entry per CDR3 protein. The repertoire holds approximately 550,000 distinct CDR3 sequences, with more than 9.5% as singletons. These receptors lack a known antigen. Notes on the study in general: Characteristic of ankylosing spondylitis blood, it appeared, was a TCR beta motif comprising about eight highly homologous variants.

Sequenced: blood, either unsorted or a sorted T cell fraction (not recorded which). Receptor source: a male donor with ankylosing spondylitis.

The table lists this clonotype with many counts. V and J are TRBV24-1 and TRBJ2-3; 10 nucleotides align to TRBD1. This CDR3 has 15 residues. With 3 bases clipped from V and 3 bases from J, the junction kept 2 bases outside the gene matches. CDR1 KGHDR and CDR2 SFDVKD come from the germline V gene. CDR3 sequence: CATSDPGQGTDTQYF. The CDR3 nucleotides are TGTGCCACCAGTGATCCGGGACAGGGGACAGATACGCAGTATTTT.

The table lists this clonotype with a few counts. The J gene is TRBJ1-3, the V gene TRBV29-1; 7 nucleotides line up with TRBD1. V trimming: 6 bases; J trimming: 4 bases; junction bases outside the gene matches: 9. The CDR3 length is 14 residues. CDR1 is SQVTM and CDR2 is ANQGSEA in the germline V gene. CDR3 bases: TGCAGCGTCTCCCGGGGGACAGCAGGAAACACCATATATTTT. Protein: CSVSRGTAGNTIYF.

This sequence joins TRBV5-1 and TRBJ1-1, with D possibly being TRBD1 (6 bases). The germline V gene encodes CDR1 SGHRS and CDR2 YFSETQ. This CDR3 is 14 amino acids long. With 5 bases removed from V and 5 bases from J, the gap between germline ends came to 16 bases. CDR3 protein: CASRSPGVGTEAFF. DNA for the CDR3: TGCGCCAGCAGGTCTCCAGGGGTCGGGACTGAAGCTTTCTTT.

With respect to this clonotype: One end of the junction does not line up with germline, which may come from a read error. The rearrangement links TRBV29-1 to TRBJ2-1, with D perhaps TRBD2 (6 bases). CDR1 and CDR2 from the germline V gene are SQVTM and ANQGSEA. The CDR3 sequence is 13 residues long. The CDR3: CSVLGDSHNEQFF. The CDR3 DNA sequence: TGCAGCGTTTTAGGGGACTCCCACAATGAGCAGTTCTTC.

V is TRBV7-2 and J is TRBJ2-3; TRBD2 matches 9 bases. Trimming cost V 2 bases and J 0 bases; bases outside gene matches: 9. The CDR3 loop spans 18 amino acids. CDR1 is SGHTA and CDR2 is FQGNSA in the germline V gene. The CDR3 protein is CASSLTVAGAPSTDTQYF. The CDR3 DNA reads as TGTGCCAGCAGCTTAACGGTAGCGGGAGCCCCTAGCACAGATACGCAGTATTTT.

CDR3 amino acids: CAITIGPPGTEAFF. Written as DNA, the CDR3 is TGTGCCATCACCATTGGTCCACCGGGAACTGAAGCTTTCTTT. The chain employs TRBV10-3 and TRBJ1-1; D ambiguous. The ends were cut back, 7 bases at V and 5 bases at J, with 17 bases in the middle. Germline CDR1 ENHRY, CDR2 SYGVKD. The CDR3 runs 14 residues.

CDR3 amino acids: CASSFKGRLTGELFF. CDR3 DNA sequence: TGTGCCAGCAGCTTTAAAGGCCGGTTAACCGGGGAGCTGTTTTTT. This chain uses TRBV11-2 with TRBJ2-2; D is unresolved. V was clipped by 3 bases and J by 5 bases, with 13 bases between them. CDR3 length: 15 amino acids. Germline CDR1 SGHAT, CDR2 FQNNGV.

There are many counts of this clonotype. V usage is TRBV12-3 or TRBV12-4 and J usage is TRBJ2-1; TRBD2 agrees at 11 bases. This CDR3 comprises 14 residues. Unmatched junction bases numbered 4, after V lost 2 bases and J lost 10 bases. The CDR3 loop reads CASSLTSGGPEQFF. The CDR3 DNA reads TGTGCCAGCAGTTTAACTAGCGGGGGCCCAGAGCAGTTCTTC.

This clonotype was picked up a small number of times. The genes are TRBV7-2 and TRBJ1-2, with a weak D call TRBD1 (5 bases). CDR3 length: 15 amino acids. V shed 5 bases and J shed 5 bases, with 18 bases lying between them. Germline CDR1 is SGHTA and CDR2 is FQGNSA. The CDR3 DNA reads TGTGCCAGCAGCCCGGGTGGGGGAGTGTGGTATGGCTACACCTTC. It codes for CASSPGGGVWYGYTF.

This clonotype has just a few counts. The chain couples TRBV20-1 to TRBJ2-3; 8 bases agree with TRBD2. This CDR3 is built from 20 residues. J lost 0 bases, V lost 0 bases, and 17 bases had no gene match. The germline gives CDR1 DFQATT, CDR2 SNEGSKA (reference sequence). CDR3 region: CSARDYVVAGSLISTDTQYF. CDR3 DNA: TGCAGTGCTAGAGACTACGTGGTAGCGGGGAGCTTAATTAGCACAGATACGCAGTATTTT.

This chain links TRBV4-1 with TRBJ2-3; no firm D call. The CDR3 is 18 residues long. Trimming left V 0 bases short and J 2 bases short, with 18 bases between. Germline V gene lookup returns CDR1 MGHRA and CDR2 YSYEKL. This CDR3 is CASSQDSRKPWDTDTQYF. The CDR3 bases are TGCGCCAGCAGCCAAGATTCTCGGAAGCCTTGGGACACAGATACGCAGTATTTT.

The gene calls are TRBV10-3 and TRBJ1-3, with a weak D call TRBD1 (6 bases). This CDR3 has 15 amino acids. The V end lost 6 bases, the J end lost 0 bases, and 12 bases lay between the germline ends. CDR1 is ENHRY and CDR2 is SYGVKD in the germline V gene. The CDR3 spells CAISGGDNSGNTIYF. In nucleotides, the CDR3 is TGTGCCATCAGCGGCGGGGACAACTCTGGAAACACCATATATTTT.

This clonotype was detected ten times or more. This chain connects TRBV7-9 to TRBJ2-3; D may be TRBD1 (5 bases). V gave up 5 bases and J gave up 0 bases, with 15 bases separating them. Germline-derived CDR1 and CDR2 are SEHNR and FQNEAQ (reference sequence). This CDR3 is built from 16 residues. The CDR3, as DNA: TGTGCCAGCAGCGCATTAGACAGTCCGAGCACAGATACGCAGTATTTT. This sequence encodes CASSALDSPSTDTQYF.

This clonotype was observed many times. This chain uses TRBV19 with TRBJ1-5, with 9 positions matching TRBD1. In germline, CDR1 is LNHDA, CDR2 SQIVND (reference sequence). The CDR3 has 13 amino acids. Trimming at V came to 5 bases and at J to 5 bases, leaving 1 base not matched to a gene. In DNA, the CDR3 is TGTGCCAGTAGTCGGGACAGGGATCAGCCCCAGCATTTT. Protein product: CASSRDRDQPQHF.

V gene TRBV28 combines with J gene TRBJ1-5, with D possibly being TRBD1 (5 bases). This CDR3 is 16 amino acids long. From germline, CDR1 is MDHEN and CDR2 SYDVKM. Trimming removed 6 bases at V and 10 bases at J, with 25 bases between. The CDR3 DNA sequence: TGTGCCAGCAGGGTGTATGCTTCTGGGGGGTACTATCCCCAGCATTTT. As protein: CASRVYASGGYYPQHF.